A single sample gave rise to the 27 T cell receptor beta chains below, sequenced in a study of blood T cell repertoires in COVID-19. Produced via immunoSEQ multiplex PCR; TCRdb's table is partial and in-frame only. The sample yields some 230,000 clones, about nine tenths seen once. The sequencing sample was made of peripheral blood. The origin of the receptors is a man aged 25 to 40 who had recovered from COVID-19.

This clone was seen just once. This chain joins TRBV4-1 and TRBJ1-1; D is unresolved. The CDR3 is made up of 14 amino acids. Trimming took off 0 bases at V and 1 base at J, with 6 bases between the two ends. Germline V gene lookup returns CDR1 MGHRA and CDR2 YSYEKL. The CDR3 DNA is TGCGCCAGCAGCCAAGAACGACAGAACACTGAAGCTTTCTTT. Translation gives CASSQERQNTEAFF.

CDR3 sequence reads: CASSLAGLGGTQYF. CDR3 sequence (DNA): TGTGCCAGCAGCTTAGCGGGACTAGGGGGGACCCAGTACTTC. The chain employs TRBV7-2 and TRBJ2-5; 8 bases are shared with TRBD2. The CDR3 contains 14 residues. Trimming cost V 0 bases and J 7 bases; bases outside gene matches: 4. Looked up from germline, CDR1 is SGHTA and CDR2 is FQGNSA.

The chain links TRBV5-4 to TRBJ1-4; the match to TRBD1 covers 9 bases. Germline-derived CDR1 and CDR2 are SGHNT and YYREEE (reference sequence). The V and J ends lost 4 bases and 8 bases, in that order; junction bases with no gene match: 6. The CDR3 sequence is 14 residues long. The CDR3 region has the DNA TGTGCCAGCAGCACCGACAGGGGGGCGGAAAAACTGTTTTTT. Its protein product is CASSTDRGAEKLFF.

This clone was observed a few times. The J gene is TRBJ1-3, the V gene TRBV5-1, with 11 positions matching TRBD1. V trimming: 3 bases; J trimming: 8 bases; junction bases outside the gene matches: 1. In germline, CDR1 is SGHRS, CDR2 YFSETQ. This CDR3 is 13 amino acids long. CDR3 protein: CASSWGQGDTIYF. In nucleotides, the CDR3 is TGCGCCAGCAGCTGGGGACAGGGGGACACCATATATTTT.

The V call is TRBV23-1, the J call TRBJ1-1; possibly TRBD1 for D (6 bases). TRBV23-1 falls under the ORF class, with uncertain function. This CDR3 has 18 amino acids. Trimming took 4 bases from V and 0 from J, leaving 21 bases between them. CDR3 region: CASSLTGCRGGVNTEAFF. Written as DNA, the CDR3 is TGCGCCAGCAGTCTCACAGGGTGCCGGGGAGGGGTGAACACTGAAGCTTTCTTT.

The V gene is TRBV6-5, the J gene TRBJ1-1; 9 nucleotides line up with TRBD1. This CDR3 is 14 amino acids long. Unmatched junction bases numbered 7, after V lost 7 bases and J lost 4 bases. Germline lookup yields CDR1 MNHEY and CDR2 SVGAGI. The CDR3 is CASTADRGSTEAFF. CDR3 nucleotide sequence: TGTGCCAGCACCGCGGACAGGGGAAGCACTGAAGCTTTCTTT.

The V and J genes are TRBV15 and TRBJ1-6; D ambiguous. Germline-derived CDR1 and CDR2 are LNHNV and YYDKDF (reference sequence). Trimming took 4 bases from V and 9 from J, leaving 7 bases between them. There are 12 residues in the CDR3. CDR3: CATSTFLSPLHF. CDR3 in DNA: TGTGCCACCAGCACGTTCCTTTCACCCCTCCACTTT.

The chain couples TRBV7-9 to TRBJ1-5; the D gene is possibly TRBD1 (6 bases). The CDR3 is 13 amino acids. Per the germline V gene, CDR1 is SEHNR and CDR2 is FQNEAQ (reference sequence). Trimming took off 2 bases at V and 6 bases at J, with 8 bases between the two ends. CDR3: CASSLQGSQPQHF. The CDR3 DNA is TGTGCCAGCAGCTTACAGGGGAGTCAGCCCCAGCATTTT.

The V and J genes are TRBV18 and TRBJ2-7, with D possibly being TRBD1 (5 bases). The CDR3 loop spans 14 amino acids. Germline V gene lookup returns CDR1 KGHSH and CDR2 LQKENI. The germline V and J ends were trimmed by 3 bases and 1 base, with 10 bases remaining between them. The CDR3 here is CASSPTRDSYEQYF. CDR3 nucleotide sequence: TGTGCCAGCTCACCCACCAGGGATTCCTACGAGCAGTACTTC. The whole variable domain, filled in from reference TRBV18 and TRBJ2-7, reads NAGVMQNPRHLVRRRGQEARLRCSPMKGHSHVYWYRQLPEEGLKFMVYLQKENIIDESGMPKERFSAEFPKEGPSILRIQQVVRGDSAAYFCASSPTRDSYEQYFGPGTRLTVT.

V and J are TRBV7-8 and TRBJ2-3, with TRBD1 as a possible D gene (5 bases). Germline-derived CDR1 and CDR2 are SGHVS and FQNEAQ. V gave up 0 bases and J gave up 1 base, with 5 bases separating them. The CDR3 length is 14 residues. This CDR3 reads CASSLARGTDTQYF. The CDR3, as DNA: TGTGCCAGCAGCTTAGCCAGGGGCACAGATACGCAGTATTTT.

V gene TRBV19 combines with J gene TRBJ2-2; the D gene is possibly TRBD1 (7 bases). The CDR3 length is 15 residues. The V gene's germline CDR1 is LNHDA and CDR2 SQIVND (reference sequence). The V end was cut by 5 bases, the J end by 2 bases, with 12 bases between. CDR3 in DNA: TGTGCCAGTAGTGTGACAGGGACTAACACCGGGGAGCTGTTTTTT. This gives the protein CASSVTGTNTGELFF.

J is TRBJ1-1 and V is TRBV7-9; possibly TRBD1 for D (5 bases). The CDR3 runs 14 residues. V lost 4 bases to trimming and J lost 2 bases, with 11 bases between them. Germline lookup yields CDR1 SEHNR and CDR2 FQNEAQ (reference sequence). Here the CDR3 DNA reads TGTGCCAGCAGCTCCCAGGGTGCTAACACTGAAGCTTTCTTT. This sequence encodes CASSSQGANTEAFF. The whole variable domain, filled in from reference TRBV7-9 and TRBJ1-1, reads DTGVSQNPRHKITKRGQNVTFRCDPISEHNRLYWYRQTLGQGPEFLTYFQNEAQLEKSRLLSDRFSAERPKGSFSTLEIQRTEQGDSAMYLCASSSQGANTEAFFGQGTRLTVV.

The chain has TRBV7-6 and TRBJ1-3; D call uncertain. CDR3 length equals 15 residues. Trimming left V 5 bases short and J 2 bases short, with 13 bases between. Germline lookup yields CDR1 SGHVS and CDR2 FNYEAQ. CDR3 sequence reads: CASSPGAGAGNTIYF. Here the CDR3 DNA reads TGTGCCAGCAGCCCAGGCGCGGGCGCTGGAAACACCATATATTTT.

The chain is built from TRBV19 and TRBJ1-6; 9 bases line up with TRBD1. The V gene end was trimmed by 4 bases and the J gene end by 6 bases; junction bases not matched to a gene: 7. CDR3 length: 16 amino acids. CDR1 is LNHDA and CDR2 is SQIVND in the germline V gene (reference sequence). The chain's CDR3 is CASSTLGTGINSPLHF. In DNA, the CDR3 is TGTGCCAGTAGTACCCTCGGGACAGGGATTAATTCACCCCTCCACTTT.

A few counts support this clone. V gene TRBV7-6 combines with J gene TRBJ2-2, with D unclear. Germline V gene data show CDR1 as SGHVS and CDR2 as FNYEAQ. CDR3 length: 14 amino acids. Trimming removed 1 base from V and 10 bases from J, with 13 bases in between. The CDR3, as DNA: TGTGCCAGCAGCTTAGGTCCCGTAGATGTGGAGCTGTTTTTT. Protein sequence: CASSLGPVDVELFF.

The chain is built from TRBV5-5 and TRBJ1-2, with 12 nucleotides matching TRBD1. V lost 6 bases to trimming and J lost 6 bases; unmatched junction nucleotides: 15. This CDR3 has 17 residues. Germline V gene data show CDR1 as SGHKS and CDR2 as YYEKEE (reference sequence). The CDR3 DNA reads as TGTGCCAGCACCAAATCCGGGACAGGGGGCGCAAGTCATGGCTACACCTTC. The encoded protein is CASTKSGTGGASHGYTF. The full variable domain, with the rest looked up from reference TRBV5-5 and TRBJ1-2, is DAGVTQSPTHLIKTRGQQVTLRCSPISGHKSVSWYQQVLGQGPQFIFQYYEKEERGRGNFPDRFSARQFPNYSSELNVNALLLGDSALYLCASTKSGTGGASHGYTFGSGTRLTVV.

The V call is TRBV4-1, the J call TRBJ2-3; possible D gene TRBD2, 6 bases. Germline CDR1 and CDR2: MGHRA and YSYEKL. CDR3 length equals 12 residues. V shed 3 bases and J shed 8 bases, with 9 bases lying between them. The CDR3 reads CASSQGEATQYF. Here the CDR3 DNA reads TGCGCCAGCAGCCAGGGGGAGGCTACGCAGTATTTT.

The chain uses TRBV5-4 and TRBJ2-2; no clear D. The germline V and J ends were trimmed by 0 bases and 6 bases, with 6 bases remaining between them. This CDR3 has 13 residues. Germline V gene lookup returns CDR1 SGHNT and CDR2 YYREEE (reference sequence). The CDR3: CASSLVGAGELFF. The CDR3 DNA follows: TGTGCCAGCAGCTTGGTTGGAGCCGGGGAGCTGTTTTTT.

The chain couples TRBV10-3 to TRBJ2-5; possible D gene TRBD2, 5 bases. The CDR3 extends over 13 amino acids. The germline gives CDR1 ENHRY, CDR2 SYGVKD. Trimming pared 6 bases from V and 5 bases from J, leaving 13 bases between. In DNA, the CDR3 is TGTGCCATCAGCTCCGGGGTTGGGGAGACCCAGTACTTC. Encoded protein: CAISSGVGETQYF.

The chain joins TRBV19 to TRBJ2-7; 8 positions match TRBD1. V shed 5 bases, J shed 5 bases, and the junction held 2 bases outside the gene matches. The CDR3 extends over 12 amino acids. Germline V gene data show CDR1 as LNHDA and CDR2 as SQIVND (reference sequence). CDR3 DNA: TGTGCCAGTAGTCAGGGGGCCCACGAGCAGTACTTC. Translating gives CASSQGAHEQYF.

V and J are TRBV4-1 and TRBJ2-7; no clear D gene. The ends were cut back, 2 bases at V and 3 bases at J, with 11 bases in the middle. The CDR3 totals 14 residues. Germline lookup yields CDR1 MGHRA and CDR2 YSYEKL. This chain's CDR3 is CASSQPGSGYEQYF. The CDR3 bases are TGCGCCAGCAGCCAACCCGGCTCGGGCTACGAGCAGTACTTC.

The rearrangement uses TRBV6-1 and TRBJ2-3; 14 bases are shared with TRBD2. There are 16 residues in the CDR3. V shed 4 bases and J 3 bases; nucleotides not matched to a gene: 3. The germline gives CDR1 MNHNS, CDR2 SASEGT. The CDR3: CASSVGLAGDTDTQYF. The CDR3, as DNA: TGTGCCAGCAGTGTGGGACTAGCGGGGGATACAGATACGCAGTATTTT.

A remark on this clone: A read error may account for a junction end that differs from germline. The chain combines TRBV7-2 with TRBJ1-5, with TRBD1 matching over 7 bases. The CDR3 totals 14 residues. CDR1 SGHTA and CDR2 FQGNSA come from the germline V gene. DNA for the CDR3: TGTGCCAGCAGCTTAGGGGACAGCATTCAGCCCCAGCATTTT. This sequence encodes CASSLGDSIQPQHF.

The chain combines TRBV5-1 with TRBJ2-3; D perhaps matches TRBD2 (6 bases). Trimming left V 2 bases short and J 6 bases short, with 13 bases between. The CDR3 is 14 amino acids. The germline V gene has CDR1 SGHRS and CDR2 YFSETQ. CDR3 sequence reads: CASSFDGTFDTQYF. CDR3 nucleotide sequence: TGCGCCAGCAGCTTCGACGGGACTTTCGATACGCAGTATTTT.

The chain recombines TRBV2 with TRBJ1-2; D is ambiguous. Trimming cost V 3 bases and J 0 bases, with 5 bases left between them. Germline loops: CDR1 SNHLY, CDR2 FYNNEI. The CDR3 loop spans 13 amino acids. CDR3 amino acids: CASSDRPNYGYTF. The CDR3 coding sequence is TGTGCCAGCAGTGACAGGCCTAACTATGGCTACACCTTC.

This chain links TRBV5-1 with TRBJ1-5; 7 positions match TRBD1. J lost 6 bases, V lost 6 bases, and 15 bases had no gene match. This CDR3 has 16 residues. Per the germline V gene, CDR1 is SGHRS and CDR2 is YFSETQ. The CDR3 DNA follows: TGCGCCAGCAACAAATCGTCCGGGACAGAAATTCAGCCCCAGCATTTT. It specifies CASNKSSGTEIQPQHF.

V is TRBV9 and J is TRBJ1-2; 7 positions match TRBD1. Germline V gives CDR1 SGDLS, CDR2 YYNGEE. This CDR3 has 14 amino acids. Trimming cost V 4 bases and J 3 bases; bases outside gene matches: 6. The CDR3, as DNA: TGTGCCAGCAGCAGAGGGCAGGGGGACTATGGCTACACCTTC. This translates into CASSRGQGDYGYTF.